The 18 T cell receptor beta chains reported below all come from one sample, sequenced in a study of vaccination and CD4 T cells after COVID-19 (dated by TCRdb to the early 2020s). These TCRs are of unknown antigen specificity. Library preparation was by PCR. TCRdb records Illumina iSeq 100 as the sequencer. TCR sequencing of DNA from cultured CD4+ T cells used the Oncomine TCR Beta short-read assay at the Johns Hopkins FTIC core. Using fastp at Q25 and MiXCR, TCRdb reprocessed the public reads and kept productive beta chains. Entries that share a CDR3 protein sequence are merged under the most common genes and DNA. This sample lists about 15,000 distinct CDR3 sequences; roughly 74% were detected once. Roughly 9.1% of the sample is taken by the ten largest. Sample treatment or condition, as interpreted from the label and publication: roughly ten-day PBMC culture with coronavirus spike peptide pools or control peptides (ViraFEST assay).

The source was CD4+ T cells from blood, cultured in vitro, collected after SARS-CoV-2 vaccination. The origin of the receptors is a human donor who received a COVID-19 vaccine.

This rearrangement joins TRBV2 to TRBJ2-5; 7 nucleotides line up with TRBD2. V gave up 3 bases and J gave up 1 base; unmatched junction bases: 2. The CDR3 is 14 amino acids. CDR1 is SNHLY and CDR2 is FYNNEI in the germline V gene. The chain's CDR3 is CASSEGRGQETQYF. DNA for the CDR3: TGTGCCAGCAGTGAGGGGAGGGGCCAAGAGACCCAGTACTTC.

The chain recombines TRBV20-1 with TRBJ1-2; 7 nucleotides align to TRBD1. V lost 3 bases and J lost 2; bases outside the gene matches: 6. Germline V lookup: CDR1 DFQATT, CDR2 SNEGSKA (reference sequence). This CDR3 contains 14 residues. The CDR3 nucleotides are TGCAGTGCTAGTGGACAGGAGACAAACTATGGCTACACCTTC. Its translation is CSASGQETNYGYTF.

The chain employs TRBV29-1 and TRBJ1-2; the match to TRBD1 covers 7 bases. The V and J ends lost 5 bases and 4 bases, in that order; junction bases with no gene match: 10. This CDR3 comprises 14 residues. The germline V gene encodes CDR1 SQVTM and CDR2 ANQGSEA. CDR3 sequence reads: CSVTGNRGFYGYTF. The DNA of the CDR3 is TGCAGCGTTACCGGGAACAGGGGCTTCTATGGCTACACCTTC.

The chain couples TRBV12-3 or TRBV12-4 to TRBJ2-7; weak D call: TRBD1 (6 bases). The CDR3 runs 13 residues. V was cut by 1 base and J by 7 bases, with 11 bases left in between. CDR3 coding DNA: TGTGCCAGCAGTTTAGGGGGGCTTAGGGAGCAGTACTTC. Amino acids: CASSLGGLREQYF.

This chain links TRBV20-1 with TRBJ2-3, with D perhaps TRBD1 or TRBD2 (5 bases each). The germline V and J ends were trimmed by 0 bases and 10 bases, with 11 bases remaining between them. This CDR3 is 12 amino acids long. CDR1 and CDR2 from the germline V gene are DFQATT and SNEGSKA (reference sequence). DNA for the CDR3: TGCAGTGCTAGAGAAGAGGGGATGGCGCAGTATTTT. This encodes CSAREEGMAQYF.

This chain connects TRBV30 to TRBJ1-1; 7 positions match TRBD1. Germline V gives CDR1 GTSNPN, CDR2 SVGIG (reference sequence). V was clipped by 2 bases and J by 8 bases; unmatched bases: 11. The CDR3 runs to 14 residues. The CDR3 region is CAWSQLTGMSEAFF. For the CDR3, the DNA is TGTGCCTGGAGTCAACTGACAGGGATGTCCGAAGCTTTCTTT.

CDR3 in amino acids: CASSLYRDTNQPQHF. The CDR3 DNA reads as TGTGCCAGTAGTTTATACCGGGACACCAATCAGCCCCAGCATTTT. The chain uses TRBV19 and TRBJ1-5; a possible D gene is TRBD1 (6 bases). V lost 5 bases and J 3 bases, leaving 14 bases between the germline ends. CDR1 and CDR2 (germline): LNHDA, SQIVND (reference sequence). The CDR3 is made up of 15 amino acids.

V and J are TRBV30 and TRBJ1-2, with 10 bases aligning to TRBD1. V trimming: 2 bases; J trimming: 6 bases; junction bases outside the gene matches: 6. This CDR3 has 14 amino acids. The germline V gene encodes CDR1 GTSNPN and CDR2 SVGIG (reference sequence). CDR3 coding DNA: TGTGCCTGGAGTCGAATCGGGACAGGGGATGGCTACACCTTC. This codes for CAWSRIGTGDGYTF.

The gene calls are TRBV5-1 and TRBJ1-5; D is ambiguous. The V gene lost 0 bases and the J gene lost 0 bases, with 10 bases spanning the gap. Germline V gene data show CDR1 as SGHRS and CDR2 as YFSETQ. This CDR3 contains 16 residues. CDR3 in amino acids: CASSLAPRASNQPQHF. The DNA for the CDR3 is TGCGCCAGCAGCTTGGCCCCGCGGGCTAGCAATCAGCCCCAGCATTTT.

The V call is TRBV14, the J call TRBJ1-1; D is uncertain. V was trimmed by 1 base and J by 1 base, leaving 7 bases between them. The germline gives CDR1 SGHDN, CDR2 FVKESK. This CDR3 spans 14 amino acids. CDR3 in amino acids: CASSQAYRNTEAFF. In DNA form, the CDR3 reads TGTGCCAGCAGCCAAGCGTACAGGAACACTGAAGCTTTCTTT.

This chain connects TRBV30 to TRBJ1-5, with TRBD1 identical over 9 bases. The V gene end was trimmed by 2 bases and the J gene end by 0 bases; junction bases not matched to a gene: 8. Germline CDR1 reads GTSNPN; CDR2 reads SVGIG (reference sequence). The CDR3 runs to 17 residues. CDR3 sequence: CAWSLGTGPHSNQPQHF. CDR3 DNA: TGTGCCTGGAGTCTCGGGACAGGGCCCCATAGCAATCAGCCCCAGCATTTT.

This chain links TRBV20-1 with TRBJ1-1; D unresolved. This CDR3 has 14 amino acids. Germline values: CDR1 DFQATT, CDR2 SNEGSKA (reference sequence). With 5 bases removed from V and 4 bases from J, the gap between germline ends came to 17 bases. The CDR3 nucleotides are TGCAGTGCTGGCCGGGCCGTCCTCGGCACTGAAGCTTTCTTT. Its translation: CSAGRAVLGTEAFF.

J is TRBJ1-2 and V is TRBV19, with no clear D. Germline loops: CDR1 LNHDA, CDR2 SQIVND (reference sequence). This CDR3 is built from 14 residues. V was clipped by 4 bases and J by 1 base, with 10 bases between them. The CDR3, as DNA: TGTGCCAGTAGTAGCCTCGCGGGTAACTATGGCTACACCTTC. It yields the protein CASSSLAGNYGYTF.

This clonotype is medium-sized (0.01 to 0.1%) by share. This chain links TRBV20-1 with TRBJ1-3; D possibly corresponds to TRBD1 (5 bases). The length of the CDR3 is 16 residues. Between the trimmed V and J ends, which lost 0 bases and 1 base, there was a span of 13 bases. Per germline, CDR1 DFQATT and CDR2 SNEGSKA (reference sequence). The CDR3: CSARDGGIDSGNTIYF. The CDR3 DNA reads as TGCAGTGCTAGAGATGGGGGGATCGATTCTGGAAACACCATATATTTT.

The chain recombines TRBV12-3 or TRBV12-4 with TRBJ1-1; D perhaps matches TRBD1 (6 bases). Deletions cut 5 bases from V and 0 bases from J, with 7 bases between. The CDR3 is made up of 13 amino acids. CDR3 region: CASSGQMNTEAFF. CDR3 coding DNA: TGTGCCAGCAGTGGACAGATGAACACTGAAGCTTTCTTT.

This rearrangement joins TRBV23-1 to TRBJ2-7, with D possibly TRBD2 on 6 matching bases. TRBV23-1 is sorted into the ORF group, with uncertain function. Trimming cost V 2 bases and J 4 bases, with 27 bases left between them. The CDR3 is 19 amino acids. The CDR3 coding sequence is TGCGCCAGCAGTCAAGAACCTCAATATTGGGGAGGTCATGGGTACGAGCAGTACTTC. This translates into CASSQEPQYWGGHGYEQYF.

The chain employs TRBV20-1 and TRBJ1-1; possibly TRBD1 for D (5 bases). With 0 bases removed from V and 4 bases from J, the gap between germline ends came to 9 bases. From germline, CDR1 is DFQATT and CDR2 SNEGSKA (reference sequence). The CDR3 is 13 amino acids. The chain's CDR3 is CSARDLRGTEAFF. The CDR3 DNA sequence: TGCAGTGCTAGAGATTTGAGGGGCACTGAAGCTTTCTTT.

The V and J genes are TRBV12-3 or TRBV12-4 and TRBJ2-5; 8 bases agree with TRBD1. V lost 5 bases and J lost 4; bases outside the gene matches: 6. This CDR3 region has 14 residues. CDR3 loop: CASSLRQGRETQYF. CDR3 nucleotide sequence: TGTGCCAGCAGTCTACGACAGGGGCGAGAGACCCAGTACTTC.